The sequence of this T cell receptor beta chain was determined in a study of cytomegalovirus exposure and HLA in healthy donors. Across the study: Drawn from HLA-typed donors, 80 million to 100 million unique TCRs were held in an early data release.

Points from the study as a whole: After further analysis at a later stage, roughly 15,000 TCR beta sequences were associated with HLA alleles at 0.05 false discovery rate. Evidence from a later analysis indicated that most CMV-associated TCR beta chains looked HLA-restricted.

PCR primers comprised 60 Vbeta and 13 Jbeta primers. Clones were sequenced by immunoSEQ multiplex PCR, and TCRdb holds only the in-frame ones, with some missing. This repertoire includes around 150,000 clones. Per germline, CDR1 MNHNY and CDR2 SVGAGI (reference sequence). V lost 5 bases and J lost 3; bases outside the gene matches: 5. The CDR3 consists of 15 residues. Worth noting for this clone: Antigen: not known.

The sequencing input was PBMCs. The receptor's source is a man aged 25-45 years in good health and CMV-seronegative. The rearrangement links TRBV6-6 to TRBJ2-2; TRBD2 agrees at 8 bases. CDR3 amino acids: CASSEGTRDTGELFF. CDR3 bases: TGTGCCAGCAGTGAGGGGACTAGAGACACCGGGGAGCTGTTTTTT.